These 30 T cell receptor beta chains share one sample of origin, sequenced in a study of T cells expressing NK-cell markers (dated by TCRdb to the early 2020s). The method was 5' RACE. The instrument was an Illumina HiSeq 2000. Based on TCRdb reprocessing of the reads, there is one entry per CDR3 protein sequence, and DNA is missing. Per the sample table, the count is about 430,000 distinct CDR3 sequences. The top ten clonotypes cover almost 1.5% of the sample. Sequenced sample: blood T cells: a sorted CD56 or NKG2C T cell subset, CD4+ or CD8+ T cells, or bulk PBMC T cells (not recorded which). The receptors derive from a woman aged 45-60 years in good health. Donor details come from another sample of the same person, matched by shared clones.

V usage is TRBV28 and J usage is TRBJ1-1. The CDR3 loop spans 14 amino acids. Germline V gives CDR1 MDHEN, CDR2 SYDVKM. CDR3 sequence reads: CASSFAGMRTEAFF.

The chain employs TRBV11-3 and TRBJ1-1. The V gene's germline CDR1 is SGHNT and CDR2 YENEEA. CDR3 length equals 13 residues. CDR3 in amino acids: CASSLPDFTEAFF.

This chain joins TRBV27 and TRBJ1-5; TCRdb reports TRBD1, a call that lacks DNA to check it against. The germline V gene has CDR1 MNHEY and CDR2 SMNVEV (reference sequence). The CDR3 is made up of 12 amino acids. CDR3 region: CASSFPGGAQHF.

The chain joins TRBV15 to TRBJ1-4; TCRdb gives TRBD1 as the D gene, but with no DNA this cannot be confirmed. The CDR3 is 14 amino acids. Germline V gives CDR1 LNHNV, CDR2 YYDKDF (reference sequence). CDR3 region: CATSTRGGREKLFF.

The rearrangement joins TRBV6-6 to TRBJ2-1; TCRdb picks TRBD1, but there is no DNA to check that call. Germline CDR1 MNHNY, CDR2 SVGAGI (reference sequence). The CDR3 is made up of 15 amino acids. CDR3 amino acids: CASSTGRRGYNEQFF.

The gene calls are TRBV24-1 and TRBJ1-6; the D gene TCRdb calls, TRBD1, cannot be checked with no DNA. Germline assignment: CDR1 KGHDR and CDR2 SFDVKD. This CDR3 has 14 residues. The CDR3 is CAASPGTVNSPLHF.

CDR3 sequence: CASRPGGQLTNYGYTF. The gene calls are TRBV6-1 and TRBJ1-2. The CDR3 runs to 16 residues. The germline V gene has CDR1 MNHNS and CDR2 SASEGT.

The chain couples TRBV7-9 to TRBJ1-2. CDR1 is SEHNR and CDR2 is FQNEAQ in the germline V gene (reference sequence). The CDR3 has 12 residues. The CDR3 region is CASSFFLGGYTF.

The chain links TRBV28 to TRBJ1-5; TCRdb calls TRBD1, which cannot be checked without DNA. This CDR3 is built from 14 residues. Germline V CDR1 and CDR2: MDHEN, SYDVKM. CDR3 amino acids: CASSLQQGFQPQHF. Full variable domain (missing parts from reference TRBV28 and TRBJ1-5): DVKVTQSSRYLVKRTGEKVFLECVQDMDHENMFWYRQDPGLGLRLIYFSYDVKMKEKGDIPEGYSVSREKKERFSLILESASTNQTSMYLCASSLQQGFQPQHFGDGTRLSIL.

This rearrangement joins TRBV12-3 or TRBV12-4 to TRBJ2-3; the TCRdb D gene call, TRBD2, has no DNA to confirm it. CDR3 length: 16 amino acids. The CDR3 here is CASSLRLAGDLDTQYF.

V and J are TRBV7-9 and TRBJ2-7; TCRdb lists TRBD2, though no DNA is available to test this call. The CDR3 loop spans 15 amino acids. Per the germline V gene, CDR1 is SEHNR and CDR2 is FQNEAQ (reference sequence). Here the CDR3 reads CASSPLSGSYYEQYF.

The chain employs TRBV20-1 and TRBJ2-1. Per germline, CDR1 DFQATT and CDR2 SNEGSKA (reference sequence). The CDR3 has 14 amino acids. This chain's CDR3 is CSARGPGLYNEQFF.

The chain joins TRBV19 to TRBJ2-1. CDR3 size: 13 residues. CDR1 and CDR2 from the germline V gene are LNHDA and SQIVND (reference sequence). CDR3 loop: CASSIVRATEQFF.

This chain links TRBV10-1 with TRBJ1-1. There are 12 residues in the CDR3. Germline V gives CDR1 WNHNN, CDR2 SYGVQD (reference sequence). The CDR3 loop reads CASMGVNTEAFF.

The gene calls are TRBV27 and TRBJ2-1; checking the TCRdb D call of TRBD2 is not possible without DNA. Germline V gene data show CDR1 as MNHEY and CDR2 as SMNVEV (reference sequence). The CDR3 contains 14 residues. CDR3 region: CASSFLAGTYEQFF.

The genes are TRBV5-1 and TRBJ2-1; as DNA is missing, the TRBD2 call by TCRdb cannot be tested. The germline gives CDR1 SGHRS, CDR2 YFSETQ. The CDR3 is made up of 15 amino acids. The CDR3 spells CASSFTSGSIYEQFF.

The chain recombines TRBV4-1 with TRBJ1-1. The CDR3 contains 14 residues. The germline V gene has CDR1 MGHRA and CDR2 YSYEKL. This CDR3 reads CASSHGEVPAEAFF.

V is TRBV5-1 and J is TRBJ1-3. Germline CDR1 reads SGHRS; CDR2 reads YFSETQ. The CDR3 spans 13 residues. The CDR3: CASKSNSGNTIYF.

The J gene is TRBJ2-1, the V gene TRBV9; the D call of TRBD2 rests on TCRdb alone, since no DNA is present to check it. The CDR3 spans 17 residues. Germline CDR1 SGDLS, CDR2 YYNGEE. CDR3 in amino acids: CASSVEVWTSGSNEQFF.

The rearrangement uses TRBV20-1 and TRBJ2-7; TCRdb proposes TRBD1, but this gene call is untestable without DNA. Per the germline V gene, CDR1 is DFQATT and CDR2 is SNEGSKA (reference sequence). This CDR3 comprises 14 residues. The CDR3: CSALDRGRDGEQYF.

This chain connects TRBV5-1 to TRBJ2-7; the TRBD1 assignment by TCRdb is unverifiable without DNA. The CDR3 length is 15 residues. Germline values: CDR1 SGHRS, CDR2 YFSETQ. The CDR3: CASSQTGAGSYEQYF.

The chain's CDR3 is CASGLVGADTQYF. V is TRBV5-1 and J is TRBJ2-3. This CDR3 has 13 residues. The germline V gene has CDR1 SGHRS and CDR2 YFSETQ.

CDR3 sequence reads: CASSRSLTDTQYF. This chain connects TRBV5-1 to TRBJ2-3. The CDR3 length is 13 residues. Germline V gene data show CDR1 as SGHRS and CDR2 as YFSETQ.

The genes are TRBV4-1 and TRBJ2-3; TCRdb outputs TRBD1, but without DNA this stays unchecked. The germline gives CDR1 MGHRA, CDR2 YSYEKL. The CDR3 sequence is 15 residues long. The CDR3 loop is CASSQAGELTDTQYF.

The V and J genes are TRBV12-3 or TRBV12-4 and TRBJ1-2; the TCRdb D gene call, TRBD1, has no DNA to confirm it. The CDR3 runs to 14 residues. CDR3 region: CASSSGAGFGGYTF.

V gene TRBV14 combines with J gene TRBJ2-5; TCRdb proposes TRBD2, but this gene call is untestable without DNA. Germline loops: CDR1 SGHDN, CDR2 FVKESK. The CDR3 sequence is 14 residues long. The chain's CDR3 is CASSQTSGLETQYF.

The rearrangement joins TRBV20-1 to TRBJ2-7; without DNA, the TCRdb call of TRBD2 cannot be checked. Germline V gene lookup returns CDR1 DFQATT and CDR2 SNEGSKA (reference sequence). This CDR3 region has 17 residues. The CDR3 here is CSAQRSRVAGAFHEQYF.

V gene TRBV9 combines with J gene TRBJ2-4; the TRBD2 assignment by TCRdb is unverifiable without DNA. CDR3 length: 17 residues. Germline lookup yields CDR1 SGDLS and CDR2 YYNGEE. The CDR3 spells CASSVATSGGLGNIQYF.

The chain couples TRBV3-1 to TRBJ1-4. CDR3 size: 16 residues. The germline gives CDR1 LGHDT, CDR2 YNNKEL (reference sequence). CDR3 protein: CASSPGVRATNEKLFF.

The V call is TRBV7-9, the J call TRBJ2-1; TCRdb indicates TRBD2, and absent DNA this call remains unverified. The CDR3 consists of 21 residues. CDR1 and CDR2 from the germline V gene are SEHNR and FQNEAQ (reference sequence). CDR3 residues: CASSLFLPINDGRAGLYEQFF.